These 3 T cell receptor beta chains were all obtained from the same sample, sequenced in a study of blood T cell repertoires in COVID-19. Clones were sequenced by immunoSEQ multiplex PCR, and TCRdb holds only the in-frame ones, with some missing. The sample carries around 300,000 clones, around 89% recorded once. The sequenced sample consisted of peripheral blood. Every receptor here comes from a woman in her thirties or forties with acute or convalescent COVID-19.

V and J are TRBV7-8 and TRBJ1-3; D is unresolved. Germline V CDR1 and CDR2: SGHVS, FQNEAQ. Trimming took off 2 bases at V and 0 bases at J, with 5 bases between the two ends. This CDR3 has 14 residues. The CDR3 DNA follows: TGTGCCAGCAGCTTATTTAGCTCTGGAAACACCATATATTTT. This sequence encodes CASSLFSSGNTIYF.

J is TRBJ2-3 and V is TRBV24-1, with D unclear. From germline, CDR1 is KGHDR and CDR2 SFDVKD. Trimming removed 1 base from V and 0 bases from J, with 16 bases in between. The CDR3 is 18 residues long. CDR3 amino acids: CATSDFSPTTSSTDTQYF. Written as DNA, the CDR3 is TGTGCCACCAGTGATTTTTCTCCCACGACTTCTAGCACAGATACGCAGTATTTT.

A single count supports this clone. The chain combines TRBV6-1 with TRBJ1-2, with 8 bases identical to TRBD1. The germline V gene has CDR1 MNHNS and CDR2 SASEGT. The CDR3 runs to 14 residues. Trimming cost V 1 base and J 5 bases; bases outside gene matches: 3. CDR3 bases: TGTGCCAGCAGTGAAGGACAGGGGCCATATGGCTACACCTTC. It is translated as CASSEGQGPYGYTF.